The sequence of this T cell receptor beta chain was determined in a study of blood T cell repertoires in COVID-19. Study information: There were acute and convalescent COVID-19 samples, and they came from the United States, Italy and Spain.

Each participant's cohort was designated according to participant-reported clinical history. Two consecutive negative NP/OP PCR tests, clearance, or resolved symptoms defined Cohort 3 recovery. The CDR3 is 12 residues long. J gave up 13 bases and V 4 bases, and 5 bases lay outside the gene matches. The germline CDR1 and CDR2 sequences are MNHEY and SVGAGI. As originally analysed: Estimation of nucleated cell counts relied on the amplification of reference gene primers. The table came from immunoSEQ multiplex PCR; TCRdb's copy has only in-frame clones and leaves some out. That table is the source of V, J and clone size, and D and trimming were worked out from the DNA. The data contain a few hundred thousand clones, roughly four fifths of them seen just once; the ten biggest clones take up roughly 15%.

The sequence was obtained from a man aged 40-50 years who had recovered from COVID-19. Sequencing was done on a sample of PBMCs or T cells enriched from blood (not recorded which). This chain links TRBV6-5 with TRBJ2-1; 9 positions match TRBD2. The CDR3 nucleotides are TGTGCCAGCAGTTCGGGACTAGCCGGTCAGTTCTTC. Protein product: CASSSGLAGQFF.